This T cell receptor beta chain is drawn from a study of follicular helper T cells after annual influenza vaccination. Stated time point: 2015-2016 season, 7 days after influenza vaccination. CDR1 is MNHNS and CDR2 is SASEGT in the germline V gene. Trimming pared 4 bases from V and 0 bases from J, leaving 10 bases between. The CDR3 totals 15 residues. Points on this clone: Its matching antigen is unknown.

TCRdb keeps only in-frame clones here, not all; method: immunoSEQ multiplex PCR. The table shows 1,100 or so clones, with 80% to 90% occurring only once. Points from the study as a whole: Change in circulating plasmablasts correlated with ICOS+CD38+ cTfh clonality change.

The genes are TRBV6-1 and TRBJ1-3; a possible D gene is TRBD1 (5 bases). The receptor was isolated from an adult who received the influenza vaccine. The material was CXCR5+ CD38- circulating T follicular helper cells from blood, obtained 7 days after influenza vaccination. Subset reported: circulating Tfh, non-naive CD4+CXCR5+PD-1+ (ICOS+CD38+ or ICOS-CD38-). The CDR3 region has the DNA TGTGCCAGCAGTGTAGGACATCTCTCTGGAAACACCATATATTTT. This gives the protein CASSVGHLSGNTIYF.